The T cell receptor (beta chain) described here comes from a study of blood T cell repertoires in COVID-19. Study overall: PBMCs, B-cell-depleted T cells, or T cells provided the cDNA or gDNA that made up the material.

Study processing details: How many nucleated cells were present was estimated from reference gene primer amplification. Repertoires were generated with immunoSEQ multiplex PCR, while TCRdb's copy carries only in-frame clones and drops some. V, J and clone size are those of that table, while D and trimming were read from the DNA. The table lists some 140,000 clones, about 73% of them singletons, with 1.5% to 2% in the top ten. Trimming left V 3 bases short and J 1 base short, with 6 bases between. The CDR3 runs 13 residues. V usage is TRBV12-3 or TRBV12-4 and J usage is TRBJ1-1; possible D gene TRBD1, 5 bases. The sequence was obtained from a man older than 75 with acute or convalescent COVID-19. Source material: peripheral blood. The CDR3 DNA follows: TGTGCCAGCAGTTTCGGACAGAACACTGAAGCTTTCTTT. The encoded protein is CASSFGQNTEAFF.